Each of the 18 T cell receptor beta chains below was sequenced from the same sample in a study of T cells in localized non-small cell lung cancer (TCRdb year 2020). Libraries were made using the immunoSEQ multiplex PCR assay. TCRdb obtained this table from immuneACCESS and retained in-frame rearrangements with V and J assigned. These tables miss some clones; where compared with another copy, unresolved V genes account for less than half of the shortfall, and the remainder is unexplained. The sample includes 15,000 to 20,000 clones, with around 91% observed a single time. Roughly a quarter of the sample lies in the top ten. The sample in question was peripheral blood, obtained before any cancer treatment. The source is a female donor older than 55 with stage III squamous cell lung carcinoma.

A note on this clone: Compared with germline, one end of the junction differs, possibly owing to a read error. The chain joins TRBV2 to TRBJ1-3; D gene unclear. The CDR3 loop spans 17 amino acids. Germline V gives CDR1 SNHLY, CDR2 FYNNEI. The CDR3 reads CASSGPGYPASGNTIYF. The CDR3 nucleotides are TGTGCCAGCAGTGGGCCGGGCTACCCGGCATCTGGGAACACCATATATTTT.

CDR3 sequence reads: CASSPRGSTAYNEQFF. CDR3 bases: TGTGCCAGCAGCCCCAGGGGTTCGACGGCCTACAATGAGCAGTTCTTC. The gene calls are TRBV14 and TRBJ2-1; possible D gene TRBD1, 6 bases. Germline V gene sequence: CDR1 SGHDN, CDR2 FVKESK. This CDR3 region has 16 residues. The germline V and J ends were trimmed by 4 bases and 2 bases, with 15 bases remaining between them. Full variable domain (rest looked up from reference TRBV14 and TRBJ2-1): EAGVTQFPSHSVIEKGQTVTLRCDPISGHDNLYWYRRVMGKEIKFLLHFVKESKQDESGMPNNRFLAERTGGTYSTLKVQPAELEDSGVYFCASSPRGSTAYNEQFFGPGTRLTVL.

The rearrangement joins TRBV5-7 to TRBJ2-7, with D unclear. TRBV5-7 is assigned to the ORF class and has an uncertain function. The V end lost 0 bases, the J end lost 4 bases, and 2 bases lay between the germline ends. The CDR3 runs 11 residues. This chain's CDR3 is CASSLGYEQYF. DNA for the CDR3: TGTGCCAGCAGCTTGGGGTACGAGCAGTACTTC.

The CDR3 DNA sequence: TGTGCCAGTAGTTTATACTCGGGACAGGGCGGAGAAAAACTGTTTTTT. It translates to CASSLYSGQGGEKLFF. This chain connects TRBV19 to TRBJ1-4; 9 bases match TRBD1. J gave up 8 bases and V 5 bases, and 12 bases lay outside the gene matches. Germline V gene lookup returns CDR1 LNHDA and CDR2 SQIVND (reference sequence). The CDR3 covers 16 residues.

The gene calls are TRBV5-1 and TRBJ2-3; tentatively, D is TRBD1 (6 bases). CDR1 and CDR2 (germline): SGHRS, YFSETQ. There are 13 residues in the CDR3. V lost 10 bases to trimming and J lost 2 bases, with 14 bases between them. CDR3 nucleotides: TGCGCCTTCACCGGGACAACCACAGATACGCAGTATTTT. Protein sequence: CAFTGTTTDTQYF. The variable domain in full, with the rest retrieved from reference TRBV5-1 and TRBJ2-3, is KAGVTQTPRYLIKTRGQQVTLSCSPISGHRSVSWYQQTPGQGLQFLFEYFSETQRNKGNFPGRFSGRQFSNSRSEMNVSTLELGDSALYLCAFTGTTTDTQYFGPGTRLTVL.

J is TRBJ1-4 and V is TRBV2; 9 bases are a match to TRBD1. Germline V CDR1 and CDR2: SNHLY, FYNNEI. Trimming took 6 bases from V and 3 from J; bases not matched to a gene: 14. The CDR3 is 18 amino acids. CDR3 in amino acids: CASRPGQGDGGANEKLFF. For the CDR3, the DNA is TGTGCCAGCAGACCGGGACAGGGTGATGGTGGAGCTAATGAAAAACTGTTTTTT. Variable domain in full (rest from reference TRBV2 and TRBJ1-4): EPEVTQTPSHQVTQMGQEVILRCVPISNHLYFYWYRQILGQKVEFLVSFYNNEISEKSEIFDDQFSVERPDGSNFTLKIRSTKLEDSAMYFCASRPGQGDGGANEKLFFGSGTQLSVL.

The V call is TRBV19, the J call TRBJ2-7; 7 bases agree with TRBD1. The V segment lost 4 bases and the J segment 2 bases; nucleotides outside the gene matches: 8. The CDR3 runs to 15 residues. The germline gives CDR1 LNHDA, CDR2 SQIVND (reference sequence). CDR3 DNA: TGTGCCAGTAGTACCGACAGGGTAGGAGCCTACGAGCAGTACTTC. Protein product: CASSTDRVGAYEQYF.

On this clone: This CDR3 is also generated by other DNA sequences in the sample. The chain employs TRBV5-1 and TRBJ1-1, with D unclear. Germline-derived CDR1 and CDR2 are SGHRS and YFSETQ. The CDR3 extends over 14 amino acids. Trimming took off 0 bases at V and 1 base at J, with 7 bases between the two ends. CDR3 bases: TGCGCCAGCAGCTTGGGTACAGAGAACACTGAAGCTTTCTTT. Its protein is CASSLGTENTEAFF.

J is TRBJ1-2 and V is TRBV21-1; the table's D call TRBD1 went unverified against the DNA. TRBV21-1 is designated a pseudogene. This CDR3 is 17 amino acids long. In DNA form, the CDR3 reads TGTGCCAGCAGCAAAGGGCCTGGACAGGTCGGGGGCTATGGCTACACCTTC. It specifies CASSKGPGQVGGYGYTF.

This clone was seen once. J is TRBJ2-3 and V is TRBV5-1, with D possibly being TRBD2 (6 bases). The V gene's germline CDR1 is SGHRS and CDR2 YFSETQ. This CDR3 has 16 amino acids. The V end lost 4 bases, the J end lost 1 base, and 16 bases lay between the germline ends. The DNA for the CDR3 is TGCGCCAGCAGCCACGGAAGAGGGGAGGGCACAGATACGCAGTATTTT. Its translation: CASSHGRGEGTDTQYF.

This chain links TRBV6-1 with TRBJ1-5; 8 nucleotides line up with TRBD1. The CDR3 has 15 amino acids. Germline loops: CDR1 MNHNS, CDR2 SASEGT. V shed 2 bases, J shed 2 bases, and the junction held 2 bases outside the gene matches. The DNA for the CDR3 is TGTGCCAGCAGTGAATCCAGGGGGCGCAATCAGCCCCAGCATTTT. As protein: CASSESRGRNQPQHF.

The chain combines TRBV27 with TRBJ1-5; 11 bases map to TRBD1. The germline CDR1 and CDR2 sequences are MNHEY and SMNVEV (reference sequence). V lost 6 bases to trimming and J lost 2 bases; unmatched junction nucleotides: 6. This CDR3 is built from 16 residues. The CDR3 protein is CASRRTGGVGNQPQHF. CDR3 DNA: TGTGCCAGCAGAAGGACAGGGGGCGTCGGCAATCAGCCCCAGCATTTT.

V is TRBV6-1 and J is TRBJ1-2; D may be TRBD1 (5 bases). CDR1 and CDR2 from the germline V gene are MNHNS and SASEGT. V gave up 7 bases and J gave up 4 bases, with 10 bases separating them. The CDR3 covers 12 residues. CDR3 sequence: CASIGRGYGYTF. In nucleotides, the CDR3 is TGTGCCAGCATAGGAAGGGGCTATGGCTACACCTTC.

V is TRBV5-1 and J is TRBJ2-3; 12 bases map to TRBD2. V trimming: 4 bases; J trimming: 2 bases; junction bases outside the gene matches: 5. The CDR3 is made up of 16 amino acids. Germline CDR1 reads SGHRS; CDR2 reads YFSETQ. The chain's CDR3 is CASSPRTSGVTDTQYF. The CDR3 DNA sequence: TGCGCCAGCAGCCCTCGGACTAGCGGGGTCACAGATACGCAGTATTTT.

J is TRBJ1-5 and V is TRBV6-1, with D perhaps TRBD1 (6 bases). Trimming cost V 5 bases and J 6 bases, with 11 bases left between them. The CDR3 contains 13 residues. CDR1 is MNHNS and CDR2 is SASEGT in the germline V gene. CDR3 protein: CASSSGHSQPQHF. The CDR3 nucleotides are TGTGCCAGCAGTTCGGGACACTCTCAGCCCCAGCATTTT.

This clone was seen just once. The chain has TRBV2 and TRBJ1-3; 7 bases agree with TRBD1. This CDR3 comprises 14 residues. J lost 2 bases, V lost 5 bases, and 3 bases had no gene match. Germline V gives CDR1 SNHLY, CDR2 FYNNEI. The CDR3 sequence: CASSPTGAGNTIYF. The CDR3 DNA follows: TGTGCCAGCAGTCCTACAGGGGCTGGAAACACCATATATTTT.

This clone is termed medium-sized. V usage is TRBV9 and J usage is TRBJ2-2, with D unclear. The germline V gene has CDR1 SGDLS and CDR2 YYNGEE. The ends were cut back, 4 bases at V and 8 bases at J, with 9 bases in the middle. This CDR3 comprises 12 residues. This chain's CDR3 is CASSSRRGELFF. Written as DNA, the CDR3 is TGTGCCAGCAGCTCACGACGGGGGGAGCTGTTTTTT.

Regarding this clone: The junction departs from the called germline gene at one end, perhaps through a read error. In the same sample, other DNA sequences code for this CDR3. This chain links TRBV15 with TRBJ1-5; 8 nucleotides agree with TRBD1. Germline V CDR1 and CDR2: LNHNV, YYDKDF (reference sequence). This CDR3 spans 17 amino acids. The CDR3 region has the DNA TGTGCCACAAGCAGTCAGGCCCGACAGGGGAGCAATCAGCCCCAGCATTTT. Its translation is CATSSQARQGSNQPQHF.